The 18 T cell receptor beta chains listed next were all sequenced from one sample in a study of blood T cell repertoires in COVID-19. The assay was immunoSEQ multiplex PCR, and TCRdb's table has in-frame clones only and misses some. Of around 110,000 clones listed, more than 80% are singletons. Sequenced material: peripheral blood. The receptors originated from a woman aged 55-69 years with acute or convalescent COVID-19.

The V gene is TRBV7-8, the J gene TRBJ1-1, with a weak D call TRBD1 (5 bases). The CDR3 runs to 13 residues. Trimming stripped 5 bases from V and 6 bases from J, with 13 bases between. Looked up from germline, CDR1 is SGHVS and CDR2 is FQNEAQ. The CDR3 region is CASSRRLGPEAFF. In nucleotides, the CDR3 is TGTGCCAGCAGCCGGCGTCTGGGGCCTGAAGCTTTCTTT.

Here the CDR3 reads CASSYAGGLGEKLFF. In DNA, the CDR3 is TGTGCCAGCAGTTACGCCGGGGGACTTGGGGAAAAACTGTTTTTT. This rearrangement joins TRBV6-6 to TRBJ1-4; D perhaps matches TRBD1 (5 bases). The CDR3 spans 15 residues. Between the trimmed V and J ends, which lost 2 bases and 8 bases, there was a span of 15 bases. Germline V gives CDR1 MNHNY, CDR2 SVGAGI (reference sequence).

This chain connects TRBV19 to TRBJ2-3, with D tentatively TRBD2 (6 bases). V was trimmed by 6 bases and J by 0 bases, leaving 16 bases between them. Germline loops: CDR1 LNHDA, CDR2 SQIVND (reference sequence). The CDR3 is 16 residues long. The chain's CDR3 is CASSPRGRGSTDTQYF. In nucleotides, the CDR3 is TGTGCCAGTAGCCCACGGGGCCGGGGGAGCACAGATACGCAGTATTTT.

The chain recombines TRBV2 with TRBJ1-4, with 7 bases matching TRBD1. The ends lost 6 bases at V and 7 bases at J; junction bases unmatched: 11. CDR3 size: 15 residues. Germline CDR1 reads SNHLY; CDR2 reads FYNNEI. In DNA, the CDR3 is TGTGCCAGCAGCATCGAGGGACAGTGGACTGAAAAACTGTTTTTT. Protein product: CASSIEGQWTEKLFF. The full variable domain, rest sourced from reference TRBV2 and TRBJ1-4, is EPEVTQTPSHQVTQMGQEVILRCVPISNHLYFYWYRQILGQKVEFLVSFYNNEISEKSEIFDDQFSVERPDGSNFTLKIRSTKLEDSAMYFCASSIEGQWTEKLFFGSGTQLSVL.

The chain links TRBV12-5 to TRBJ2-3; tentatively, D is TRBD1 (6 bases). This CDR3 has 16 amino acids. The V gene's germline CDR1 is LGHNT and CDR2 FRNRAP. Trimming removed 0 bases at V and 2 bases at J, with 12 bases between. CDR3 protein: CASGLVLGQFTDTQYF. CDR3 bases: TGTGCTAGTGGTTTGGTACTCGGACAGTTCACAGATACGCAGTATTTT.

This chain connects TRBV5-6 to TRBJ1-1; D uncertain. Germline V CDR1 and CDR2: SGHDT, YYEEEE. The CDR3 totals 15 residues. Trimming took off 3 bases at V and 1 base at J, with 13 bases between the two ends. In nucleotides, the CDR3 is TGTGCCAGCAGCTCGACTCCGGGTGGGAACACTGAAGCTTTCTTT. Translated, it gives CASSSTPGGNTEAFF. Supplemented by reference TRBV5-6 and TRBJ1-1, the full variable domain reads DAGVTQSPTHLIKTRGQQVTLRCSPKSGHDTVSWYQQALGQGPQFIFQYYEEEERQRGNFPDRFSGHQFPNYSSELNVNALLLGDSALYLCASSSTPGGNTEAFFGQGTRLTVV.

This clone appeared a few times. The chain recombines TRBV6-5 with TRBJ1-5, with 12 bases matching TRBD1. The CDR3 runs to 15 residues. Germline assignment: CDR1 MNHEY and CDR2 SVGAGI. The V segment lost 5 bases and the J segment 7 bases; nucleotides outside the gene matches: 6. CDR3 loop: CASSPRGTGGQPQHF. In DNA form, the CDR3 reads TGTGCCAGCAGTCCGAGAGGGACAGGGGGCCAGCCCCAGCATTTT.

V gene TRBV11-2 combines with J gene TRBJ2-7; D is possibly TRBD1 (5 bases). V was cut by 5 bases and J by 6 bases, with 14 bases left in between. Germline V gene sequence: CDR1 SGHAT, CDR2 FQNNGV. The length of the CDR3 is 13 residues. The CDR3 DNA reads TGTGCCAGCAGCGACAGTTTATTGGTCGAGCAGTACTTC. It translates to CASSDSLLVEQYF. Variable domain in full (rest from reference TRBV11-2 and TRBJ2-7): EAGVAQSPRYKIIEKRQSVAFWCNPISGHATLYWYQQILGQGPKLLIQFQNNGVVDDSQLPKDRFSAERLKGVDSTLKIQPAKLEDSAVYLCASSDSLLVEQYFGPGTRLTVT.

The chain has TRBV4-2 and TRBJ1-2; 8 bases are shared with TRBD1. V gave up 3 bases and J gave up 6 bases; unmatched junction bases: 12. The CDR3 covers 16 residues. Germline V gene lookup returns CDR1 LGHNA and CDR2 YNFKEQ. The CDR3 sequence is CASSQRGWTGSDGYTF. For the CDR3, the DNA is TGTGCCAGCAGCCAGCGGGGCTGGACAGGGTCGGATGGCTACACCTTC.

The V gene is TRBV19, the J gene TRBJ2-2, with unresolved D. Germline CDR1 and CDR2: LNHDA and SQIVND (reference sequence). CDR3 length: 13 residues. Trimming removed 2 bases from V and 1 base from J, with 2 bases in between. The CDR3 DNA reads as TGTGCCAGTAGTATACAGAACACCGGGGAGCTGTTTTTT. Its translation: CASSIQNTGELFF.

The rearrangement joins TRBV20-1 to TRBJ1-2, with 8 bases that match TRBD1. CDR1 is DFQATT, CDR2 SNEGSKA, per germline (reference sequence). CDR3 length: 15 amino acids. V was pared by 3 bases and J by 6 bases, with 12 bases of the junction left unmatched. The CDR3 loop is CSASWTGLDAHGYTF. The CDR3, as DNA: TGCAGTGCTAGTTGGACAGGGCTGGATGCCCATGGCTACACCTTC.

The genes are TRBV7-2 and TRBJ1-5; TRBD1 agrees at 9 bases. The CDR3 is 16 amino acids. CDR1 SGHTA and CDR2 FQGNSA come from the germline V gene. V lost 3 bases to trimming and J lost 3 bases; unmatched junction nucleotides: 6. The DNA for the CDR3 is TGTGCCAGCAGCTTTGGGACAGGGCGATCCAATCAGCCCCAGCATTTT. Residues: CASSFGTGRSNQPQHF.

V gene TRBV19 combines with J gene TRBJ2-1, with D tentatively TRBD2 (6 bases). The V and J ends lost 5 bases and 0 bases respectively, with 14 bases between them. This CDR3 region has 16 residues. Germline V gene sequence: CDR1 LNHDA, CDR2 SQIVND (reference sequence). CDR3 sequence reads: CASSPSRGSSYNEQFF. CDR3 DNA: TGTGCCAGTAGTCCCTCCCGGGGGAGCTCCTACAATGAGCAGTTCTTC.

The chain employs TRBV2 and TRBJ2-7; D might be TRBD1 (6 bases). Trimming cost V 8 bases and J 0 bases, with 11 bases left between them. Germline lookup yields CDR1 SNHLY and CDR2 FYNNEI. The CDR3 is made up of 13 amino acids. CDR3 in amino acids: CASVGALSYEQYF. The CDR3 bases are TGTGCCAGCGTGGGGGCCCTCTCCTACGAGCAGTACTTC.

The V and J genes are TRBV3-1 (or the pseudogene TRBV3-2) and TRBJ1-1; D ambiguous. Trimming took 10 bases from V and 4 from J, leaving 10 bases between them. Germline loops: CDR1 LGHDT, CDR2 YNNKEL (reference sequence). The CDR3 loop spans 11 amino acids. CDR3 in DNA: TGTGCCACGATCCGAGGCACTGAAGCTTTCTTT. As protein: CATIRGTEAFF.

The CDR3 DNA is TGTGCCAGCAGCCTACAGGGGGCGGGCGAGCAGTACTTC. This codes for CASSLQGAGEQYF. This chain links TRBV3-1 (or the pseudogene TRBV3-2) with TRBJ2-7; 9 nucleotides line up with TRBD1. V was pared by 4 bases and J by 6 bases, with 4 bases of the junction left unmatched. Germline V gene lookup returns CDR1 LGHDT and CDR2 YNNKEL (reference sequence). The CDR3 covers 13 residues.

The table lists this clone with a count of one. The chain has TRBV10-3 and TRBJ2-3, with a weak D call TRBD1 (5 bases). The ends were cut back, 7 bases at V and 2 bases at J, with 10 bases in the middle. CDR1 ENHRY and CDR2 SYGVKD come from the germline V gene. This CDR3 is built from 13 residues. As DNA, the CDR3 is TGTGCCATCATGGGGCGGAACACAGATACGCAGTATTTT. Protein: CAIMGRNTDTQYF.

The gene calls are TRBV19 and TRBJ1-5, with a weak D call TRBD1 (6 bases). Trimming shortened V by 5 bases and J by 9 bases, and 14 bases separated the two germline ends. This CDR3 is 13 amino acids long. Germline CDR1 LNHDA, CDR2 SQIVND (reference sequence). In DNA form, the CDR3 reads TGTGCCAGTAGTCCACAGGGAAGTCGGCCCCAGCATTTT. Protein product: CASSPQGSRPQHF. Combining the CDR3 with reference TRBV19 and TRBJ1-5 gives the whole variable domain DGGITQSPKYLFRKEGQNVTLSCEQNLNHDAMYWYRQDPGQGLRLIYYSQIVNDFQKGDIAEGYSVSREKKESFPLTVTSAQKNPTAFYLCASSPQGSRPQHFGDGTRLSIL.